One sample yielded the 11 T cell receptor beta chains listed below, sequenced in a study of blood T cells in healthy people across ages. PCR was performed a second time for about 7 to 12 cycles using a sample-barcoded 5' primer and a J-beta primer mix. MiXCR, applied by TCRdb to the 5' RACE reads, yields one record per CDR3 protein. This table has 1,300,000 or so distinct CDR3 sequences, approximately 63% appearing once. The source material was blood. These receptors came from a man aged 18 to 30 in good health.

The rearrangement links TRBV7-9 to TRBJ2-5; maybe TRBD1 (5 bases). The CDR3 loop spans 16 amino acids. The V end lost 5 bases, the J end lost 2 bases, and 18 bases lay between the germline ends. Per the germline V gene, CDR1 is SEHNR and CDR2 is FQNEAQ (reference sequence). CDR3 in DNA: TGTGCCAGCAGCGTCACTTGGGAACAGGCACAAGAGACCCAGTACTTC. This codes for CASSVTWEQAQETQYF.

The V call is TRBV2, the J call TRBJ2-6; D possibly uses TRBD1 or TRBD2 (6 bases each). CDR1 and CDR2 from the germline V gene are SNHLY and FYNNEI. The CDR3 totals 17 residues. Trimming removed 4 bases at V and 0 bases at J, with 13 bases between. CDR3 DNA sequence: TGTGCCAGCAGTGTTAGGGGGGACTCCTCTGGGGCCAACGTCCTGACTTTC. Its translation is CASSVRGDSSGANVLTF.

This clonotype occurred a few times. The chain uses TRBV20-1 and TRBJ2-1; TRBD2 might be the D (5 bases). The CDR3 runs to 14 residues. The germline V gene encodes CDR1 DFQATT and CDR2 SNEGSKA (reference sequence). V lost 7 bases to trimming and J lost 5 bases, with 18 bases between them. CDR3: CSVAPQVPHNEQFF. In nucleotides, the CDR3 is TGCAGTGTAGCGCCCCAGGTTCCCCACAATGAGCAGTTCTTC.

The rearrangement uses TRBV27 and TRBJ2-6; D not certain. V lost 3 bases and J 3 bases, leaving 6 bases between the germline ends. CDR1 and CDR2 (germline): MNHEY, SMNVEV (reference sequence). This CDR3 region has 14 residues. In DNA form, the CDR3 reads TGTGCCAGCAGTTTCATCGGTGGGGCCAACGTCCTGACTTTC. Amino acids: CASSFIGGANVLTF.

V usage is TRBV11-2 and J usage is TRBJ2-7, with 13 nucleotides matching TRBD2. The junction had 4 bases not matched to a gene; V was cut back by 6 bases and J by 2 bases. This CDR3 comprises 15 residues. Germline values: CDR1 SGHAT, CDR2 FQNNGV. CDR3 bases: TGTGCCAGCAGGACCACTAGCGGGAGGGCCTACGAGCAGTACTTC. It translates to CASRTTSGRAYEQYF.

This clonotype was detected only a few times. The rearrangement joins TRBV4-3 to TRBJ2-5; 7 bases map to TRBD1. The ends lost 3 bases at V and 3 bases at J; junction bases unmatched: 7. CDR3 length: 15 residues. Germline loops: CDR1 LGHNA, CDR2 YSLEER. CDR3 in DNA: TGCGCCAGCAGCCAGGACACAGGGGAAGAAGAGACCCAGTACTTC. Its translation: CASSQDTGEEETQYF.

The J gene is TRBJ2-7, the V gene TRBV4-1; D possibly corresponds to TRBD2 (6 bases). V was trimmed by 4 bases and J by 5 bases, leaving 15 bases between them. The CDR3 consists of 14 residues. Germline CDR1 is MGHRA and CDR2 is YSYEKL. This CDR3 reads CASSPASAPDEQYF. In DNA, the CDR3 is TGCGCCAGCAGCCCCGCTAGCGCCCCCGACGAGCAGTACTTC.

The chain carries TRBV7-6 and TRBJ1-6, with D perhaps matching TRBD1 (6 bases). This CDR3 has 16 residues. Germline V gene lookup returns CDR1 SGHVS and CDR2 FNYEAQ. Trimming pared 4 bases from V and 10 bases from J, leaving 20 bases between. CDR3 bases: TGTGCCAGCAGCTCGGACGAGGCGGGGGCAACCTCACCCCTCCACTTT. Protein sequence: CASSSDEAGATSPLHF.

V gene TRBV28 combines with J gene TRBJ2-7; 8 nucleotides agree with TRBD2. Germline CDR1 reads MDHEN; CDR2 reads SYDVKM. The J segment lost 6 bases and the V segment lost 3 bases, leaving 10 bases of the junction unmatched. CDR3 length equals 15 residues. The CDR3 nucleotides read TGTGCCAGCAGTTTTCAGGGGACTAGTCTCCTCGAGCAGTACTTC. Translated: CASSFQGTSLLEQYF.

This chain joins TRBV28 and TRBJ2-7; D may be TRBD2 (6 bases). Trimming shortened V by 4 bases and J by 7 bases, and 17 bases separated the two germline ends. This CDR3 contains 14 residues. Germline V gene data show CDR1 as MDHEN and CDR2 as SYDVKM. The CDR3: CASSSPGGVGEQYF. CDR3 nucleotides: TGTGCCAGCAGTTCACCCGGGGGAGTGGGAGAGCAGTACTTC.

The J gene is TRBJ1-2, the V gene TRBV6-6; TRBD1 might be the D (5 bases). Germline V CDR1 and CDR2: MNHNY, SVGAGI (reference sequence). The CDR3 has 16 amino acids. V gave up 2 bases and J gave up 2 bases, with 15 bases separating them. CDR3 coding DNA: TGTGCCAGCAGTTACGGGGATATCAGGGACAACTATGGCTACACCTTC. Amino acid sequence: CASSYGDIRDNYGYTF.